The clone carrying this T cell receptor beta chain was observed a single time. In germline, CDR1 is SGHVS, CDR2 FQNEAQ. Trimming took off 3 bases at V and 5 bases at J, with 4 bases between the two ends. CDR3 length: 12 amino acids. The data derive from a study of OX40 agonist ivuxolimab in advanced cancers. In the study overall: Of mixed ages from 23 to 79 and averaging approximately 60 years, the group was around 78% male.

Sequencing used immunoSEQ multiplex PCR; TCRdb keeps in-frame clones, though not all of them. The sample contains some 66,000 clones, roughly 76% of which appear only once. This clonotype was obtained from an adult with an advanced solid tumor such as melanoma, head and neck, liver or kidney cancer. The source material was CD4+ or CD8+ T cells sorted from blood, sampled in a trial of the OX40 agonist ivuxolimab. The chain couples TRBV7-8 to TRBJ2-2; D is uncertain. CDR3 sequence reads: CASSFSTGELFF. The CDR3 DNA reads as TGTGCCAGCAGCTTTAGTACCGGGGAGCTGTTTTTT.